This TCR beta chain was observed in a study of T cell changes during pregnancy in multiple sclerosis. The V and J ends lost 8 bases and 2 bases, in that order; junction bases with no gene match: 11. This CDR3 is built from 15 residues. CDR1 LNHDA and CDR2 SQIVND come from the germline V gene (reference sequence). Using immunoSEQ multiplex PCR, the repertoire was profiled, and TCRdb retains in-frame clones only, with some absent. The table includes 40,000 to 50,000 clones, around 92% detected once. The V and J genes are TRBV19 and TRBJ1-2, with 7 bases aligning to TRBD1. The sequences come from CD4+ T cells from peripheral blood mononuclear cells, collected in the third trimester of pregnancy. This receptor was obtained from a female donor with multiple sclerosis, enrolled in a pregnancy study. The CDR3 nucleotides are TGTGCCAGTTCAACAGGACAGGTTCCGAACTATGGCTACACCTTC. Its protein is CASSTGQVPNYGYTF.